This T cell receptor (beta chain) emerged from a study of T-cell reconstitution after alpha-beta-depleted transplantation in children. This clonotype was found a few times. Germline assignment: CDR1 SNHLY and CDR2 FYNNEI. V lost 6 bases and J 4 bases, leaving 15 bases between the germline ends. CDR3 length equals 14 residues. Molecular barcoding with unique molecular identifiers was used for the TCRbeta library. TCRdb independently ran MiXCR on the PCR reads; one entry per CDR3 protein. The table shows a few hundred thousand distinct CDR3 sequences, with about an eighth occurring only once. Specimen: PBMCs, collected from the stem cell graft. The V call is TRBV2, the J call TRBJ1-1, with D tentatively TRBD1 (6 bases). This sequence was found in a human donor who donated a stem cell graft to a child with Fanconi anemia. The DNA for the CDR3 is TGTGCCAGCAGAGTTACAGGGTATGGCACTGAAGCTTTCTTT. This codes for CASRVTGYGTEAFF.